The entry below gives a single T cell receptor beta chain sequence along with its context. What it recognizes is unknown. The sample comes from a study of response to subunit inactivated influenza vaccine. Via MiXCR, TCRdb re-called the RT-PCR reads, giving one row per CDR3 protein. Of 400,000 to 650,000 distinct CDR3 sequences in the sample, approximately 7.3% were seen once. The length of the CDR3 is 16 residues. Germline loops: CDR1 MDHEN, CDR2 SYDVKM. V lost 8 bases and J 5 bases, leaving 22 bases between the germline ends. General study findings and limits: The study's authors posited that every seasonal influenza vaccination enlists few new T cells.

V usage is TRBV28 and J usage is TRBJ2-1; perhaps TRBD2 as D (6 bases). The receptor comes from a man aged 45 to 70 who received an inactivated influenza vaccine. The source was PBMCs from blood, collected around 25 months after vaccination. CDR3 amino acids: CASGPIEERVHNEQFF. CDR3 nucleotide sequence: TGTGCCAGCGGCCCGATAGAAGAGCGGGTCCACAATGAGCAGTTCTTC.